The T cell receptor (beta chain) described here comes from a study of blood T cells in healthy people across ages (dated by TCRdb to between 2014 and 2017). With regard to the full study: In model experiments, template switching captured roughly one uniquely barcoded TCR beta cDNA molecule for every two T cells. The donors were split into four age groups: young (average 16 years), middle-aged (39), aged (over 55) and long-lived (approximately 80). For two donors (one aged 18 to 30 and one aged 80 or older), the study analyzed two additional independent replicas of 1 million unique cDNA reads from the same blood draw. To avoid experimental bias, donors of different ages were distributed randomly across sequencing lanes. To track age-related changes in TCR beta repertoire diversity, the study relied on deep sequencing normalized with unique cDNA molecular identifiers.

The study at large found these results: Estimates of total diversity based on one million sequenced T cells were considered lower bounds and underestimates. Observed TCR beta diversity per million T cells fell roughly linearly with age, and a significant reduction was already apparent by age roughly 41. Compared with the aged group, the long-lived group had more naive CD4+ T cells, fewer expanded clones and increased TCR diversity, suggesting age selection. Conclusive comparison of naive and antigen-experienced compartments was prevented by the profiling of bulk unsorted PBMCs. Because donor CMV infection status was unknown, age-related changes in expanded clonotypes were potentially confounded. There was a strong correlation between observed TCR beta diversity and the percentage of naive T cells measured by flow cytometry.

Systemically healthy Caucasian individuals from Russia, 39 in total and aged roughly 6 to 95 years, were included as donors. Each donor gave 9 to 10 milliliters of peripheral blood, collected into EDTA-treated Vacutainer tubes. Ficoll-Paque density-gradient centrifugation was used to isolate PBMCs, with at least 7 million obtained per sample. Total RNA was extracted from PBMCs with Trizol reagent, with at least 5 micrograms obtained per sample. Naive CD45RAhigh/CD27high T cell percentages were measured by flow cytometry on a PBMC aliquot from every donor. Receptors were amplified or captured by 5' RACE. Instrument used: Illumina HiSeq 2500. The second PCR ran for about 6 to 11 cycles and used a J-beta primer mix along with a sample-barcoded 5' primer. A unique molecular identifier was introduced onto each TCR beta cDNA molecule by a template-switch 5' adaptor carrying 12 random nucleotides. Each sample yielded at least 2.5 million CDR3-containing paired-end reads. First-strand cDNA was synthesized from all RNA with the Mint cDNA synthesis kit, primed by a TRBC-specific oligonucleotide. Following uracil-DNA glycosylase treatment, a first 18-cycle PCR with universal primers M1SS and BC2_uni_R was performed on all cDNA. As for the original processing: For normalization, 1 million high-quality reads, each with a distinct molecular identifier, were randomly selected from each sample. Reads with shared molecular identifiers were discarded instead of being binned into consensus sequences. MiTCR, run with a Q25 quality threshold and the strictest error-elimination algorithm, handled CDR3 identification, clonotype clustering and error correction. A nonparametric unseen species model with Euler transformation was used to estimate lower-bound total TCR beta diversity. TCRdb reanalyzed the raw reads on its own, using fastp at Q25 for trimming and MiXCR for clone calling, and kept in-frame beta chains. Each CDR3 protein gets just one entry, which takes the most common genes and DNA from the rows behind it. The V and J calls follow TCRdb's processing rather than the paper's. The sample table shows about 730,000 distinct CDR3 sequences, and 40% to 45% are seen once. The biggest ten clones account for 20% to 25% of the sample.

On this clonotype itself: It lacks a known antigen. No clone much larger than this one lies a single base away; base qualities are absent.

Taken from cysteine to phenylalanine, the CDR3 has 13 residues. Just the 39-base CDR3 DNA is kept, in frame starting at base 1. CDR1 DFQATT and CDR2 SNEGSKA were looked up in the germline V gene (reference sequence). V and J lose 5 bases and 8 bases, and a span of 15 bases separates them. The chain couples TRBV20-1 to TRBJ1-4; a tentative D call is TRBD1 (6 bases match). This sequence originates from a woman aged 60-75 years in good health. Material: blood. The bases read TGCAGTGCTGGGGCGGGGGCTGGAGAAAAACTGTTTTTT. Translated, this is CSAGAGAGEKLFF.